The text below deals with one TCR beta chain. These data belong to a study of long-term antiretroviral therapy in people with HIV. The length of the CDR3 is 18 residues. Trimming took off 5 bases at V and 7 bases at J, with 24 bases between the two ends. Germline CDR1 is SGHTA and CDR2 is FQGNSA. At the survey level, the v3.0 immunoSEQ assay was run. Profiling relied on immunoSEQ multiplex PCR, and the TCRdb table lists in-frame clones only, not all of them. The sample shows under 30,000 clones, approximately 94% of them seen only once. Two or more post-ART PBMC samples, plus at least one pre-ART sample, were available for each donor. Each specimen consisted of roughly 1-11 million cryopreserved PBMC prior to extraction of DNA.

This material consisted of unsorted PBMCs, taken 7.4 years after starting antiretroviral therapy. This rearrangement joins TRBV7-2 to TRBJ1-6; weak D call: TRBD1 (5 bases). This receptor was obtained from a man aged 45-65 years with HIV. This CDR3 is CASSGSPGEGRNNSPLHF. In nucleotides, the CDR3 is TGTGCCAGCAGCGGTAGCCCCGGTGAGGGGAGAAACAATTCACCCCTCCACTTT.